This TCR beta chain was obtained from a study of post-analysis software for immune sequencing data. A few counts support this clonotype. The antigen is not known. TCR beta cDNA libraries included unique molecular identifiers. There were roughly 1 to 11 million T cells, and about 540,000 cDNA molecules came from them. TCRdb re-called the PCR reads through MiXCR, storing one row per CDR3 protein. The table includes 650,000 to 850,000 distinct CDR3 sequences, 40% to 55% detected once. The J segment lost 6 bases and the V segment lost 2 bases, leaving 8 bases of the junction unmatched. The germline CDR1 and CDR2 sequences are PRHDT and FYEKMQ (reference sequence). The CDR3 loop spans 15 amino acids. Study-wide results and caveats: Multiple sclerosis patients showed significantly lower normalized Chao1 diversity than controls did. In patients, five or six TRBV segments were more frequent than in controls, with TRBV5-6, TRBV5-1 and TRBV20-1 among them.

J is TRBJ2-3 and V is TRBV13; 7 bases are a match to TRBD2. The receptor comes from a girl aged 10 to 17 with multiple sclerosis. The material sequenced was blood. CDR3 in amino acids: CASSLIGGSADTQYF. The CDR3 coding sequence is TGTGCCAGCAGCTTAATTGGCGGGAGTGCGGATACGCAGTATTTT.